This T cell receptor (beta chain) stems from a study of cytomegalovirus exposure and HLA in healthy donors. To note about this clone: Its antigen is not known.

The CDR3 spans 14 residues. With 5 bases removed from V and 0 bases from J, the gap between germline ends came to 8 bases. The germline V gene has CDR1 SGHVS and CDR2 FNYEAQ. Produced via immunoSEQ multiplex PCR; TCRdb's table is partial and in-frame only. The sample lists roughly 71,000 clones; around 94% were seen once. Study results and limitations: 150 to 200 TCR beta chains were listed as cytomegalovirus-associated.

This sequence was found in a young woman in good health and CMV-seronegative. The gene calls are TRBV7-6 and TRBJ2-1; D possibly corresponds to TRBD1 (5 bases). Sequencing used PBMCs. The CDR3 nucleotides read TGTGCCAGCAGCACGACAGTCTCCTACAATGAGCAGTTCTTC. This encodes CASSTTVSYNEQFF.